This T cell receptor (beta chain) was profiled in a study of cytomegalovirus exposure and HLA in healthy donors. The study's findings and limits: There were several of the most significant clusters that appeared linked to common viral pathogens in a later analysis. Immune exposure data for these donors was limited to CMV serostatus. Previous analysis showed most TCR beta V segments were productive about 87% or about 30% of the time.

About this clone: As yet, its antigen is unknown.

It was with 60 Vbeta and 13 Jbeta primers that the PCR ran. Some clones are missing from TCRdb's copy, which holds only in-frame ones; the method was immunoSEQ multiplex PCR. The data hold some 150,000 clones, with approximately 79% observed a single time. This receptor was taken from a man in his forties in good health and CMV-seronegative. The material sequenced was PBMCs.

The CDR3, as DNA: TGTGCCAGTAGTATCCGCGTTACAGCGGTAGCCAAAAACATTCAGTACTTC. Translation: CASSIRVTAVAKNIQYF. The chain recombines TRBV19 with TRBJ2-4; TRBD2 is a possible D gene (5 bases). V was pared by 3 bases and J by 0 bases, with 15 bases between. Per germline, CDR1 LNHDA and CDR2 SQIVND (reference sequence). The CDR3 length is 17 residues.